Sequencing of this T cell receptor (beta chain) was carried out in a study of blood T cell repertoires in COVID-19. About the research overall: COVID-19 samples from acute and convalescent phases originated in the United States, Italy and Spain. T cells, B-cell-depleted T cells, or PBMCs provided the cDNA or gDNA that served as material.

The method was immunoSEQ multiplex PCR; TCRdb's version includes in-frame clones alone and lacks a portion of them. The table includes some 26,000 clones, 81% detected once. Per the germline V gene, CDR1 is SNHLY and CDR2 is FYNNEI. The CDR3 sequence is 15 residues long. V was pared by 7 bases and J by 0 bases, with 14 bases between. The sample was peripheral blood. The V call is TRBV2, the J call TRBJ2-3, with TRBD2 as a possible D gene (5 bases). This sequence originates from a man aged 45 to 65 with active or convalescent COVID-19. The CDR3 here is CASTGELLSTDTQYF. In nucleotides, the CDR3 is TGTGCCAGCACTGGGGAGTTACTGAGCACAGATACGCAGTATTTT.